The 5 T cell receptor beta chains reported below all come from one sample, sequenced in a study of cytomegalovirus exposure and HLA in healthy donors. A multiplex PCR was run with 60 Vbeta primers and 13 Jbeta primers. Clones were sequenced by immunoSEQ multiplex PCR, and TCRdb holds only the in-frame ones, with some missing. The table records more than 95,000 clones, around two thirds of them present only once. Sample: PBMCs. The receptors were gathered from a woman aged 40 to 50 in good health and CMV-seropositive.

The chain carries TRBV27 and TRBJ2-7, with TRBD1 identical over 7 bases. The V segment lost 0 bases and the J segment 7 bases; nucleotides outside the gene matches: 6. The length of the CDR3 is 14 residues. Germline V gene data show CDR1 as MNHEY and CDR2 as SMNVEV (reference sequence). The CDR3 protein is CASSLSLTGWEQYF. DNA of the CDR3: TGTGCCAGCAGTTTATCACTGACAGGGTGGGAGCAGTACTTC.

This clone was seen more than once but under ten times. The chain combines TRBV27 with TRBJ2-4, with D possibly being TRBD1 (6 bases). Trimming took off 6 bases at V and 13 bases at J, with 19 bases between the two ends. Germline V CDR1 and CDR2: MNHEY, SMNVEV (reference sequence). The CDR3 extends over 13 amino acids. CDR3 sequence: CASSPWLGAPQYF. The CDR3 DNA reads TGTGCCAGCAGCCCCTGGTTGGGGGCCCCACAGTACTTC.

V and J are TRBV30 and TRBJ2-7, with a weak D call TRBD2 (6 bases). Germline CDR1 reads GTSNPN; CDR2 reads SVGIG (reference sequence). Trimming took off 3 bases at V and 4 bases at J, with 10 bases between the two ends. This CDR3 contains 12 residues. The CDR3 nucleotides are TGTGCCTGGAGCCGCCGGGGGTACGAGCAGTACTTC. This encodes CAWSRRGYEQYF.

This clone was detected only a few times. The CDR3 DNA reads TGCGCCAGCAGATATGGAACGACGGGACTAGCGGGACGAGAGACCCAGTACTTC. Amino acids: CASRYGTTGLAGRETQYF. V usage is TRBV5-1 and J usage is TRBJ2-5, with 13 bases matching TRBD2. V trimming: 5 bases; J trimming: 4 bases; junction bases outside the gene matches: 14. CDR3 length: 18 residues. In germline, CDR1 is SGHRS, CDR2 YFSETQ.

This clone was counted a single time. V gene TRBV7-9 combines with J gene TRBJ1-2, with 7 bases aligning to TRBD1. The CDR3 totals 13 residues. The germline V gene encodes CDR1 SEHNR and CDR2 FQNEAQ (reference sequence). V was clipped by 7 bases and J by 3 bases; unmatched bases: 5. CDR3 bases: TGTGCCAGCATCTCCCAGGGGGACTATGGCTACACCTTC. The encoded protein is CASISQGDYGYTF.